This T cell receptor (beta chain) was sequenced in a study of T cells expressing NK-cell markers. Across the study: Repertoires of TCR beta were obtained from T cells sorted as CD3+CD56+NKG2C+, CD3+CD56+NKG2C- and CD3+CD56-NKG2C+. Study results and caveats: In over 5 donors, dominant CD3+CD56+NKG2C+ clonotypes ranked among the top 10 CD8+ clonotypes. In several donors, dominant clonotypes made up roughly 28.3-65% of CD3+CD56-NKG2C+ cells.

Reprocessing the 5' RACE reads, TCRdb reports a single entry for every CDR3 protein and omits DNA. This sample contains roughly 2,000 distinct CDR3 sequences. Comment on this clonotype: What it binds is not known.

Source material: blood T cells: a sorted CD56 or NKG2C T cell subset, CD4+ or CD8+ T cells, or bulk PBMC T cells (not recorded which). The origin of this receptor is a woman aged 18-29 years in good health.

This CDR3 reads CASSLEGGQLEQYF. The gene calls are TRBV5-4 and TRBJ2-7; checking the TCRdb D call of TRBD1 is not possible without DNA. Looked up from germline, CDR1 is SGHNT and CDR2 is YYREEE (reference sequence). CDR3 size: 14 residues.